The entry below gives a single TCR beta chain sequence along with its context. It has no known antigen specificity. Base qualities were left out, and no much larger clone turns up one base away. Library construction relied on the immunoSEQ multiplex PCR assay. Roughly 10^5 TCR templates per sample were assayed on the deep sequencing platform. Genomic DNA extracted from sorted T cells was used for TCRbeta CDR3 sequencing. Turning to the authors' computational methods: The R programming language was used for clonal analysis of TCRbeta CDR3 data. Comparing unstimulated samples against CFSE-low samples taken after the reaction was how alloreactive CD4+ and CD8+ clones were defined. Regulatory or non-regulatory origin of alloreactive CD4+ clones was assigned by matching sequences to the sorted unstimulated Treg and non-Treg repertoires. TCRdb took over this immuneACCESS table, retaining in-frame rearrangements with V and J assigned. Such tables are incomplete; in checked studies, under half of the missing clones stem from an unresolved V gene, and the remainder is unexplained. V and J calls and clone size follow that table, whereas D and trimming were derived from the DNA. For this sample there are tens of thousands of clones; around 97% appear just once. The top ten clonotypes cover 0.9% to 1.2% of the sample.

The V end loses 0 bases and the J end loses 4 bases, and a stretch of 13 bases separates them. CDR1 and CDR2 were assigned from the germline V gene as LGHNA and YSLEER. The CDR3 contains 15 residues, cysteine and phenylalanine counted. Left in the record is the CDR3 DNA by itself, 45 bases read in frame from the first base. Additional sequencing covered unstimulated subsets from three donor pairs, namely CD8+ effector memory, CD4+ naive, CD8+ TEMRA, CD4+ memory and CD8+ naive. Sorted unstimulated T cells and proliferating T cells recovered from mixed lymphocyte reactions underwent TCRbeta CDR3 sequencing. Fresh whole blood from some ten HLA-typed healthy donors was used as the source from which PBMCs were isolated. The sample belongs to a study of siplizumab effects on memory and regulatory T cells (dated by TCRdb to between 2018 and 2021). Study-wide context: The effect of the anti-CD2 antibody siplizumab on alloreactive T-cell subsets was examined in allogeneic mixed lymphocyte reactions constructed from human PBMCs.

Results the study describes overall, beyond this receptor: The suppressive function of proliferating Tregs from siplizumab cultures was not functionally confirmed. Of the alloreactive CD4+ clones that could be mapped, the Treg-derived share averaged about 63% with siplizumab compared with approximately 25% in control reactions. About 75-95% of proliferating CD4+ or CD8+ clones could not be given a naive or memory phenotype. Because sequences at frequencies below about 10^-5 were poorly captured, only a minor fraction of alloreactive clones could be mapped back to unstimulated subsets. Compared with memory T cells, unstimulated naive T cells appeared more diverse, and naive cells seemed to make a substantial contribution to the alloresponse. The cumulative frequency of alloreactive sequences traceable to unstimulated CD4+ memory T cells was significantly reduced by siplizumab.

Sequenced: naive CD8+ T cells sorted from blood. The cell subset or site label of this sample denotes: unstimulated naive T cells. The chain is assembled from TRBV4-3 and TRBJ2-7; a confident D gene designation cannot be given. The sequence came from a human donor in good health. The DNA reads TGCGCCAGCAGCCAAGATCAGGTAGTGTGGTACGAGCAGTACTTC. Translated, it gives CASSQDQVVWYEQYF.